Listed below are T cell receptor beta chains from one sample, sequenced in a study of early T cells in non-severe SARS-CoV-2 infection. TCRdb used MiXCR to reprocess the 5' RACE reads, holding one entry per CDR3 protein. This sample has around 82,000 distinct CDR3 sequences, with roughly 14% found just once. Sequences were obtained from whole blood. The receptors stem from an adult who was a healthcare worker with PCR-confirmed SARS-CoV-2 infection or an uninfected control (not recorded which). Each CDR3 is given with its conserved first and last residue. D genes are given only for firm matches. Clone size is given for some rows only: seen once, a few or many times, or a class if the clone is expanded.

>TRBV19|TRBD1|NA|TRBJ1-5
CASSTADRYFERQPQHF
TGTGCCAGTAGTACTGCGGACAGGTATTTCGAGCGACAGCCCCAGCATTTT
>TRBV10-1|TRBD1|few|TRBJ2-2
CASSDPSTGRNTGELFF
TGCGCCAGCAGTGACCCCTCGACAGGGAGGAACACCGGGGAGCTGTTTTTT
>TRBV2|NA|few|TRBJ1-3
CASSATRPPGNTIYF
TGTGCCAGCAGCGCCACTCGGCCGCCTGGAAACACCATATATTTT
>TRBV25-1|TRBD1|NA|TRBJ1-1
CASRETGGNTEAFF
TGTGCCAGCAGAGAGACAGGGGGTAACACTGAAGCTTTCTTT
>TRBV2|TRBD1|NA|TRBJ2-5
CASSDKGAKQETQYF
TGTGCCAGCAGTGACAAGGGGGCAAAACAAGAGACCCAGTACTTC
>TRBV6-1|NA|few|TRBJ1-1
CASSESSPHRRRDTEAFF
TGTGCCAGCAGTGAGTCGTCCCCTCACAGGCGGAGGGACACTGAAGCTTTCTTT
>TRBV11-2|NA|NA|TRBJ1-6
CASNSGTTGYSPLHF
TGTGCCAGCAACTCGGGAACTACAGGGTATTCACCCCTCCACTTT
>TRBV29-1|NA|NA|TRBJ1-5
CSVGSAGDGPQHF
TGCAGCGTTGGATCGGCAGGGGATGGGCCCCAGCATTTT
>TRBV12-3/TRBV12-4|NA|NA|TRBJ2-3
CASSFEGRADTQYF
TGTGCCAGCAGTTTTGAGGGGCGCGCAGATACGCAGTATTTT
>TRBV20-1|TRBD1|few|TRBJ1-5
CSASIRGHSNQPQHF
TGCAGTGCTAGTATTAGGGGGCATAGCAATCAGCCCCAGCATTTT
>TRBV7-2|TRBD2|NA|TRBJ2-1
CASSPARSGGAKDEQFF
TGTGCCAGCAGCCCCGCCAGGAGCGGGGGGGCCAAGGATGAGCAGTTCTTC
>TRBV27|TRBD1|NA|TRBJ2-3
CASSLTGGLADTQYF
TGTGCCAGCAGCCTTACAGGGGGATTAGCAGATACGCAGTATTTT
>TRBV11-2|TRBD2|few|TRBJ2-5
CASSLAASGGQKTQYF
TGTGCCAGCAGCTTAGCGGCTAGCGGGGGGCAGAAGACCCAGTACTTC
>TRBV28|NA|NA|TRBJ2-3
CASSSRRGSTDTQYF
TGTGCCAGCAGTTCCCGACGGGGATCCACAGATACGCAGTATTTT
>TRBV5-5|NA|NA|TRBJ1-2
CASSLNLYYGYTF
TGTGCCAGCAGCTTGAACCTTTACTATGGCTACACCTTC
>TRBV7-3|NA|few|TRBJ2-2
CASSFTPPGSITGELFF
TGTGCCAGCAGCTTCACTCCGCCAGGGTCGATAACCGGGGAGCTGTTTTTT
>TRBV24-1|TRBD1|few|TRBJ2-1
CATSDSELGQGYCEQFF
TGTGCCACCAGTGATTCCGAGTTGGGACAGGGATATTGTGAGCAGTTCTTC